These T cell receptor beta chains were read from a single sample in a study of blood T cell repertoires in COVID-19. Measured with immunoSEQ multiplex PCR; TCRdb has only the in-frame clones, and not every one. The sample has under 80,000 clones, about 82% seen once. What was sequenced was peripheral blood. Receptors originate from a man between 65 and 79 years old with acute or convalescent COVID-19. CDR3s include the opening cysteine and the closing phenylalanine or tryptophan. Each record gives: CDR3 length, clone size, D gene, J gene, V gene, CDR3 protein, CDR3 DNA. A D gene is named only where the DNA matches it firmly. Not all rows give a size; the values are once, few, many and, for expanded clones, a class.

length: 15
size: -
D: -
J: TRBJ1-6
V: TRBV23-1
CDR3: CASSLGSSYNSPLHF
DNA: TGCGCCAGCAGTCTGGGGAGCTCCTATAATTCACCCCTCCACTTT

length: 13
size: once
D: -
J: TRBJ1-5
V: TRBV11-1
CDR3: CASSLNRNQPQHF
DNA: TGTGCCAGCAGCCTCAACAGGAATCAGCCCCAGCATTTT

length: 14
size: -
D: TRBD1
J: TRBJ2-1
V: TRBV3-1/TRBV3-2
CDR3: CASSQAGQYNEQFF
DNA: TGTGCCAGCAGCCAAGCGGGACAGTACAATGAGCAGTTCTTC

length: 12
size: -
D: TRBD1
J: TRBJ1-2
V: TRBV6-5
CDR3: CASNGDRGGYTF
DNA: TGTGCCAGCAATGGGGACAGGGGCGGCTACACCTTC

length: 16
size: few
D: -
J: TRBJ2-5
V: TRBV6-9
CDR3: CASSYSICRVQETQYF
DNA: TGTGCCAGCAGTTATAGTATTTGCAGGGTCCAAGAGACCCAGTACTTC

length: 15
size: -
D: -
J: TRBJ1-1
V: TRBV5-8
CDR3: CASNQPGTPYPEAFF
DNA: TGTGCCAGCAATCAACCCGGGACACCGTATCCTGAAGCTTTCTTT

length: 15
size: -
D: -
J: TRBJ2-7
V: TRBV3-1/TRBV3-2
CDR3: CASSRYRGEGYEQYF
DNA: TGTGCCAGCAGCCGCTACAGGGGGGAGGGCTACGAGCAGTACTTC

length: 17
size: -
D: TRBD2
J: TRBJ2-1
V: TRBV18
CDR3: CASSPRGSTSGYNEQFF
DNA: TGTGCCAGCTCACCCCGGGGCAGCACTAGCGGGTACAATGAGCAGTTCTTC

length: 12
size: few
D: -
J: TRBJ2-7
V: TRBV29-1
CDR3: CSVEGQDYEQYF
DNA: TGCAGCGTTGAAGGACAGGACTACGAGCAGTACTTC

length: 13
size: -
D: -
J: TRBJ2-1
V: TRBV19
CDR3: CASSISDYNEQFF
DNA: TGTGCCAGTAGTATTAGTGATTACAATGAGCAGTTCTTC

length: 13
size: -
D: TRBD1
J: TRBJ2-2
V: TRBV18
CDR3: CASSLTGEAELFF
DNA: TGTGCCAGCTCGTTGACAGGGGAAGCGGAGCTGTTTTTT

length: 14
size: -
D: -
J: TRBJ2-2
V: TRBV7-3
CDR3: CASSLIPSTGELFF
DNA: TGTGCCAGCAGCTTAATCCCGAGCACCGGGGAGCTGTTTTTT

length: 15
size: once
D: -
J: TRBJ1-2
V: TRBV11-2
CDR3: CASSLDRVGGAGYTF
DNA: TGTGCCAGCAGCTTAGACCGGGTGGGGGGAGCTGGCTACACCTTC

length: 16
size: -
D: TRBD2
J: TRBJ2-1
V: TRBV6-5
CDR3: CASSYQSGASYNEQFF
DNA: TGTGCCAGCAGTTACCAGAGCGGGGCCTCCTACAATGAGCAGTTCTTC